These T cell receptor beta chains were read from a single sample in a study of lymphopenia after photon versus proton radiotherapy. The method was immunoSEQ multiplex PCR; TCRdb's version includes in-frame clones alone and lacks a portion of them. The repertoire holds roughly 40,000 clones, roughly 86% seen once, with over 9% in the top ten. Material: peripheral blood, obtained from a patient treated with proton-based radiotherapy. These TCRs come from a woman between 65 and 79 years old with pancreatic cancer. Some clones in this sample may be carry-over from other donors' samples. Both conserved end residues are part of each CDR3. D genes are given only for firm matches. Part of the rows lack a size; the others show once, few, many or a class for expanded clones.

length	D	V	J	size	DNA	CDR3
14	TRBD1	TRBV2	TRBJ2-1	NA	TGTGCCAGTTTACCGGGACAGTACTACAATGAGCAGTTCTTC	CASLPGQYYNEQFF
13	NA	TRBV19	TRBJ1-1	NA	TGTGCCAGCACTAAAACGGGGGACCAACGGGCTTTCTTT	CASTKTGDQRAFF
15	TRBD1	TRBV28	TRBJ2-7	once	TGTGCCAGCAGGACAGGGTCGGTCGGACCCTACGAGCAGTACTTC	CASRTGSVGPYEQYF
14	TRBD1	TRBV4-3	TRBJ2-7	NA	TGCGCCAGCAGCCAAGAACAGGGGGCAGACGAGCAGTACTTC	CASSQEQGADEQYF
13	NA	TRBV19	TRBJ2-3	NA	TGTGCCAGTAGAAACCTGGGTGCAGATACGCAGTATTTT	CASRNLGADTQYF
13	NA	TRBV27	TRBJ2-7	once	TGTGCCAGCAGTGCCTCCACGGGGCCCGGGTGGTACTTC	CASSASTGPGWYF
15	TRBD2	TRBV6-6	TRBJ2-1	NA	TGTGCCAGCAGTTCCGGGACTAGCTTTTACAATGAGCAGTTCTTC	CASSSGTSFYNEQFF
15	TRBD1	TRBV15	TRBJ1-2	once	TGTGCCACCAGCGAATCGCAGGGGGCTGGCTATGGCTACACCTTC	CATSESQGAGYGYTF
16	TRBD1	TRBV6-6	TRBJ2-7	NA	TGTGCCAGCACCAACTCCTGGGGACAGGGTGGCTCCGAGCAGTACTTC	CASTNSWGQGGSEQYF
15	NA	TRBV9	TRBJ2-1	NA	TGTGCCAGCAGCGATTTGACTAGCTCCTACAATGAGCAGTTCTTC	CASSDLTSSYNEQFF
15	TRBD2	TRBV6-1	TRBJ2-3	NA	TGTGCCAGCAGTGAACCGGGACTAGGCACAGATACGCAGTATTTT	CASSEPGLGTDTQYF
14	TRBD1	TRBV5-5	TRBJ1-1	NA	TGTGCCAGCACGCGACCGGGACAGGGGGCTGAAGCTTTCTTT	CASTRPGQGAEAFF
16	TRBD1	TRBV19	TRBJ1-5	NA	TGTGCCAGTAGTATGACAGGGGGCTTCCCCAATCAGCCCCAGCATTTT	CASSMTGGFPNQPQHF
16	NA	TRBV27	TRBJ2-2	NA	TGTGCCAGCAGGGTCGCGCAGGGGCAGAACACCGGGGAGCTGTTTTTT	CASRVAQGQNTGELFF
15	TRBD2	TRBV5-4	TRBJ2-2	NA	TGTGCCAGCAGCTTCGGCGGGAGCGGCACCGGGGAGCTGTTTTTT	CASSFGGSGTGELFF
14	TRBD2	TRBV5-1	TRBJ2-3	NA	TGCGCCAGCAATGCGGGGGACGGCACAGATACGCAGTATTTT	CASNAGDGTDTQYF
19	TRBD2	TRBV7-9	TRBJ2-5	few	TGTGCCAGCAGCTCTCCGGGACTAGCGGGAGTGGGAGGAGGAGAGACCCAGTACTTC	CASSSPGLAGVGGGETQYF
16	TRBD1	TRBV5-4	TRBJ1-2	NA	TGTGCCAGCAGCGGCACAGGGGGGGCCTCTAACTATGGCTACACCTTC	CASSGTGGASNYGYTF
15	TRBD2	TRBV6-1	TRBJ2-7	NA	TGTGCCAGCAGTGCCCAGACTAGCAGAGTCTACGAGCAGTACTTC	CASSAQTSRVYEQYF
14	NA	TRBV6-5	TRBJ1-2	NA	TGTGCCAGCAGTTACAATCCAGGGTTCGGCGGCTACACCTTC	CASSYNPGFGGYTF
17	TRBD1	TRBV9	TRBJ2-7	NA	TGTGCCAGCAGCGTAGACCCCCTGGGACAGGGGAATTACGAGCAGTACTTC	CASSVDPLGQGNYEQYF
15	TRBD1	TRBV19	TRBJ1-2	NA	TGTGCCAGTATCCTACACAGGGGGCAGAACTATGGCTACACCTTC	CASILHRGQNYGYTF
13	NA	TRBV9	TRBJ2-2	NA	TGTGCCAGCAGCGAGTTGGTACCCGGGGAGCTGTTTTTT	CASSELVPGELFF
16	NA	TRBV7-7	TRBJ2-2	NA	TGTGCTAGCAGCTTAGACGTCGGTAGAAACACCGGGGAGCTGTTTTTT	CASSLDVGRNTGELFF
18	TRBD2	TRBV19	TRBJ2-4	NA	TGTGCCAGTAGTATCGCTCTAGCGGGAGTGGGGGCCAAAAACATTCAGTACTTC	CASSIALAGVGAKNIQYF
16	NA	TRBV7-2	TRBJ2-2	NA	TGTGCCAGCACCCCCAGTTGGGCAGGAGGGGCCGGGGAGCTGTTTTTT	CASTPSWAGGAGELFF
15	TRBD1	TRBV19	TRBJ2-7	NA	TGTGCCAGTAGTATGAGCCTGACAGGGACCTACGAGCAGTACTTC	CASSMSLTGTYEQYF
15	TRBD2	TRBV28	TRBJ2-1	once	TGTGCCAGCAGCTATCGGACTAGCGGGAGGGATGAGCAGTTCTTC	CASSYRTSGRDEQFF
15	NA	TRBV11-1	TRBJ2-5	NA	TGTGCCAGCAGCGAGGGACTTCTTGAGGGGGAGACCCAGTACTTC	CASSEGLLEGETQYF
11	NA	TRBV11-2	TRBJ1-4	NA	TGTGCCAGCAGACAGGGTCTGGAACTGTTTTTT	CASRQGLELFF
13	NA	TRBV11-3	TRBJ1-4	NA	TGTGCCAGCAGCGCTAACAGGGAGGGAAAACTGTTTTTT	CASSANREGKLFF
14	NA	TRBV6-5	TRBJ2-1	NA	TGTGCCAGCAGTCGGGACCCACGAGGGGATGAGCAGTTCTTC	CASSRDPRGDEQFF